This TCR beta chain was found in a study of blood T cell repertoires in COVID-19. Authors' processing steps: Estimates of nucleated cell counts were drawn from the amplification of reference gene primers. Sequencing used immunoSEQ multiplex PCR; TCRdb keeps in-frame clones, though not all of them. Clone size and V and J calls were adopted from that table, with D and trimming inferred from the DNA. The repertoire holds 25,000 or so clones, 65% to 90% seen once, with 24% in the top ten. This clone was seen a single time. Between the trimmed V and J ends, which lost 4 bases and 0 bases, there was a span of 9 bases. CDR1 SQVTM and CDR2 ANQGSEA come from the germline V gene. CDR3 length: 13 residues.

The sequence came from a human donor in a cohort sampled during active COVID-19. The rearrangement uses TRBV29-1 and TRBJ1-2, with a weak D call TRBD1 (5 bases). Sequenced: peripheral blood. CDR3 nucleotide sequence: TGCAGCGTTGGGTTAGGGGCTAACTATGGCTACACCTTC. Translated: CSVGLGANYGYTF.